Below are 9 T cell receptor beta chains sequenced from a single sample in a study of T cells in Graves' hyperthyroidism and ophthalmopathy. TCR beta CDR3 sequences were amplified from RNA transcripts. The HTBI primer set was used in a first-round RT-PCR of the TCR CDR3. MiXCR, applied by TCRdb to the multiplex PCR reads, yields one record per CDR3 protein. The sample carries approximately 400,000 distinct CDR3 sequences, about a fifth recorded once. What was sequenced was blood. Source of these receptors: a man aged 18 to 30 with Graves' ophthalmopathy.

This clonotype was counted at least ten times. This rearrangement joins TRBV29-1 to TRBJ1-1, with no clear D. Trimming cost V 5 bases and J 5 bases, with 9 bases left between them. The CDR3 sequence is 11 residues long. Germline CDR1 and CDR2: SQVTM and ANQGSEA. The CDR3 sequence: CSVRAGTEAFF. CDR3 in DNA: TGCAGCGTTCGGGCGGGTACTGAAGCTTTCTTT.

The rearrangement links TRBV6-1 to TRBJ1-6; 9 bases match TRBD1. Trimming removed 6 bases from V and 7 bases from J; junction bases left unmatched: 13. The CDR3 totals 17 residues. Germline values: CDR1 MNHNS, CDR2 SASEGT. CDR3 protein: CASRKRWDRAKNSPLHF. In DNA form, the CDR3 reads TGTGCCAGCAGGAAAAGGTGGGACAGGGCAAAAAATTCACCCCTCCACTTT.

The table lists this clonotype with many counts. The chain is built from TRBV11-2 and TRBJ2-2; 8 bases match TRBD2. There are 16 residues in the CDR3. The V gene's germline CDR1 is SGHAT and CDR2 FQNNGV. V was pared by 11 bases and J by 2 bases, with 13 bases of the junction left unmatched. DNA of the CDR3: TGTGCCGTACCCGCCGGGCTAGCGGGTAACACCGGGGAGCTGTTTTTT. Amino acids: CAVPAGLAGNTGELFF.

This clonotype was detected ten times or more. This chain joins TRBV7-8 and TRBJ1-6; 8 bases are a match to TRBD1. J lost 7 bases, V lost 1 base, and 3 bases had no gene match. CDR3 length: 15 amino acids. Per the germline V gene, CDR1 is SGHVS and CDR2 is FQNEAQ. The CDR3 DNA reads as TGTGCCAGCAGCTTAGGACGGACAGGGAATTCACCCCTCCACTTT. Residues: CASSLGRTGNSPLHF.

CDR3 amino acids: CASSRGQKETQYF. The CDR3 DNA reads as TGTGCCAGCAGCAGGGGACAGAAAGAGACCCAGTACTTC. The chain has TRBV5-4 and TRBJ2-5, with 7 bases fitting TRBD1. Germline lookup yields CDR1 SGHNT and CDR2 YYREEE (reference sequence). The CDR3 extends over 13 amino acids. J was trimmed by 3 bases and V by 4 bases; bases with no gene match: 3.

This clonotype was seen repeatedly, ten times or more. This chain uses TRBV18 with TRBJ2-5, with D unresolved. Germline CDR1 is KGHSH and CDR2 is LQKENI. V was clipped by 4 bases and J by 5 bases, with 11 bases between them. The CDR3 is 13 residues long. The chain's CDR3 is CASSLSSSETQYF. CDR3 coding DNA: TGTGCCAGCTCACTTTCCAGTTCGGAGACCCAGTACTTC.

The chain employs TRBV6-1 and TRBJ2-3, with TRBD2 identical over 11 bases. J was trimmed by 10 bases and V by 1 base; bases with no gene match: 7. Per germline, CDR1 MNHNS and CDR2 SASEGT. The CDR3 is made up of 15 amino acids. As DNA, the CDR3 is TGTGCCAGCAGTGAAGTTAGCGGGGGGGCCGGAGCGCAGTATTTT. This gives the protein CASSEVSGGAGAQYF.

V and J are TRBV7-9 and TRBJ2-2; D remains unclear. V was clipped by 5 bases and J by 3 bases, with 16 bases between them. Germline lookup yields CDR1 SEHNR and CDR2 FQNEAQ (reference sequence). This CDR3 spans 16 amino acids. The CDR3: CASSPRGLSDTGELFF. The CDR3 region has the DNA TGTGCCAGCAGCCCTAGAGGCTTGTCAGACACCGGGGAGCTGTTTTTT.

The rearrangement joins TRBV6-1 to TRBJ2-7; 13 nucleotides match TRBD2. Germline CDR1 reads MNHNS; CDR2 reads SASEGT. The CDR3 has 15 amino acids. V shed 4 bases, J shed 4 bases, and the junction held 4 bases outside the gene matches. DNA for the CDR3: TGTGCCAGCAGTGTCGGGACTAGCGGGGCATACGAGCAGTACTTC. Encoded protein: CASSVGTSGAYEQYF.